One and the same sample provided the 18 T cell receptor beta chains below, sequenced in a study of OX40 agonist ivuxolimab in advanced cancers. Data came from immunoSEQ multiplex PCR; TCRdb stores just in-frame clones and leaves some out. Here the sample spans fewer than 85,000 clones, approximately 86% being singletons. The sample here was CD4+ or CD8+ T cells sorted from blood, taken in a trial of the OX40 agonist ivuxolimab. The receptors here all came from an adult with an advanced solid tumor such as melanoma, head and neck, liver or kidney cancer.

This clone was counted only a few times. The chain carries TRBV29-1 and TRBJ1-1; D uncertain. Germline V gene data show CDR1 as SQVTM and CDR2 as ANQGSEA. V dropped 7 bases and J dropped 5 bases, with 11 bases sitting between them. The CDR3 sequence is 11 residues long. CDR3 coding DNA: TGCAGCGCAGACCTAGGGACTGAAGCTTTCTTT. The encoded protein is CSADLGTEAFF.

V usage is TRBV19 and J usage is TRBJ2-3; D is possibly TRBD2 (7 bases). The CDR3 has 14 amino acids. The V end was cut by 6 bases, the J end by 6 bases, with 16 bases between. Germline V lookup: CDR1 LNHDA, CDR2 SQIVND (reference sequence). The CDR3: CASRLRRGGDTQYF. The CDR3 DNA is TGTGCCAGTAGGCTACGAAGGGGGGGGGATACGCAGTATTTT.

As DNA, the CDR3 is TGTGCCAGTAGTATAAGAAGGACAGCTAACACAGATACGCAGTATTTT. Translating gives CASSIRRTANTDTQYF. The chain is built from TRBV19 and TRBJ2-3, with a possible D match to TRBD1 (6 bases). The CDR3 is 16 residues long. The V end was cut by 2 bases, the J end by 2 bases, with 14 bases between. In germline, CDR1 is LNHDA, CDR2 SQIVND (reference sequence). Complete variable domain (other parts from reference TRBV19 and TRBJ2-3): DGGITQSPKYLFRKEGQNVTLSCEQNLNHDAMYWYRQDPGQGLRLIYYSQIVNDFQKGDIAEGYSVSREKKESFPLTVTSAQKNPTAFYLCASSIRRTANTDTQYFGPGTRLTVL.

This chain links TRBV5-1 with TRBJ2-7; D gene unclear. CDR3 length: 14 amino acids. From germline, CDR1 is SGHRS and CDR2 YFSETQ. Deletions cut 0 bases from V and 4 bases from J, with 11 bases between. The CDR3 is CASSLVTAVYEQYF. DNA of the CDR3: TGCGCCAGCAGCTTGGTTACAGCAGTATACGAGCAGTACTTC.

This chain uses TRBV18 with TRBJ1-5; TRBD1 agrees at 10 bases. Germline V gene lookup returns CDR1 KGHSH and CDR2 LQKENI. The CDR3 extends over 14 amino acids. Unmatched junction bases numbered 5, after V lost 8 bases and J lost 4 bases. The DNA for the CDR3 is TGTGCCAGCACCCGGGACAGGGGTAATCAGCCCCAGCATTTT. Translation: CASTRDRGNQPQHF.

The CDR3 DNA is TGTGCCAGCAGTTACACTAGCGGGAGTGGTAGAAATGAGCAGTTCTTC. Translation: CASSYTSGSGRNEQFF. The chain couples TRBV6-5 to TRBJ2-1; 11 bases fit TRBD2. In germline, CDR1 is MNHEY, CDR2 SVGAGI. The CDR3 consists of 16 residues. V was clipped by 2 bases and J by 7 bases; unmatched bases: 7.

The chain has TRBV29-1 and TRBJ1-4; D is ambiguous. Per germline, CDR1 SQVTM and CDR2 ANQGSEA. The CDR3 has 13 residues. V was shortened by 1 base and J by 8 bases, with 11 bases between the two germline ends. DNA for the CDR3: TGCAGCGTTGAAGGCCCGACGGGCGAAAAACTGTTTTTT. Its translation: CSVEGPTGEKLFF.

This rearrangement joins TRBV19 to TRBJ1-3; no clear D. Germline V lookup: CDR1 LNHDA, CDR2 SQIVND (reference sequence). This CDR3 region has 13 residues. The germline V and J ends were trimmed by 3 bases and 0 bases, with 3 bases remaining between them. The CDR3 DNA reads as TGTGCCAGTAGTATCCACTCTGGAAACACCATATATTTT. Translating it yields CASSIHSGNTIYF.

The J gene is TRBJ2-2, the V gene TRBV19; D call uncertain. Germline assignment: CDR1 LNHDA and CDR2 SQIVND (reference sequence). The ends were cut back, 5 bases at V and 0 bases at J, with 7 bases in the middle. This CDR3 spans 14 amino acids. Here the CDR3 DNA reads TGTGCCAGTAGTTTTTCCGCGAACACCGGGGAGCTGTTTTTT. It is translated as CASSFSANTGELFF.

The gene calls are TRBV13 and TRBJ1-3, with D hard to call. The CDR3 runs 18 residues. The V gene lost 2 bases and the J gene lost 0 bases, with 17 bases spanning the gap. Germline lookup yields CDR1 PRHDT and CDR2 FYEKMQ (reference sequence). CDR3 protein: CASSLSGGGLSSGNTIYF. The DNA for the CDR3 is TGTGCCAGCAGCTTATCGGGTGGTGGACTGAGCTCTGGAAACACCATATATTTT.

V is TRBV7-8 and J is TRBJ1-1; the D gene is possibly TRBD1 (6 bases). Per the germline V gene, CDR1 is SGHVS and CDR2 is FQNEAQ. This CDR3 has 13 amino acids. Trimming took off 4 bases at V and 1 base at J, with 7 bases between the two ends. The CDR3 spells CASSSQGNTEAFF. CDR3 DNA: TGTGCCAGCAGCTCACAGGGGAACACTGAAGCTTTCTTT. Complete variable domain (other parts from reference TRBV7-8 and TRBJ1-1): GAGVSQSPRYKVAKRGQDVALRCDPISGHVSLFWYQQALGQGPEFLTYFQNEAQLDKSGLPSDRFFAERPEGSVSTLKIQRTQQEDSAVYLCASSSQGNTEAFFGQGTRLTVV.

V usage is TRBV6-1 and J usage is TRBJ2-5; 7 nucleotides agree with TRBD2. This CDR3 is 17 amino acids long. CDR1 is MNHNS and CDR2 is SASEGT in the germline V gene. After removal of 3 bases from V and 2 bases from J, the junction contained 12 bases not matched to a gene. CDR3 in amino acids: CASSDLRRESVQETQYF. CDR3 coding DNA: TGTGCCAGCAGTGATCTCCGGCGGGAGTCGGTACAAGAGACCCAGTACTTC.

This chain joins TRBV15 and TRBJ2-2; 13 bases map to TRBD2. The junction had 10 bases not matched to a gene; V was cut back by 5 bases and J by 7 bases. The CDR3 length is 17 residues. CDR1 LNHNV and CDR2 YYDKDF come from the germline V gene (reference sequence). The CDR3 here is CATSFRTSGSKGGELFF. The CDR3 DNA follows: TGTGCCACCAGCTTTAGGACTAGCGGGAGTAAGGGCGGGGAGCTGTTTTTT.

The chain employs TRBV9 and TRBJ1-1, with TRBD1 as a possible D gene (6 bases). Trimming stripped 6 bases from V and 1 base from J, with 16 bases between. This CDR3 spans 15 amino acids. Per the germline V gene, CDR1 is SGDLS and CDR2 is YYNGEE. The CDR3 is CASNTVGGKNTEAFF. CDR3 nucleotides: TGTGCCAGCAATACAGTAGGGGGAAAGAACACTGAAGCTTTCTTT.

The chain joins TRBV5-1 to TRBJ2-3; 12 bases match TRBD2. Germline V lookup: CDR1 SGHRS, CDR2 YFSETQ. CDR3 size: 17 residues. V dropped 0 bases and J dropped 6; count of bases not matched to a gene: 8. The DNA of the CDR3 is TGCGCCAGCAGCTTGGGACTAGCGGGAGAATCATCTGATACGCAGTATTTT. Translating gives CASSLGLAGESSDTQYF.

The chain combines TRBV7-2 with TRBJ2-2; maybe TRBD1 (6 bases). CDR1 is SGHTA, CDR2 FQGNSA, per germline. V lost 1 base, J lost 4 bases, and 16 bases lay in between. This CDR3 comprises 17 residues. DNA of the CDR3: TGTGCCAGCAGCTTAGAGCTGGGGGCGCCGGGCACCGGGGAGCTGTTTTTT. Protein product: CASSLELGAPGTGELFF.

V is TRBV10-1 and J is TRBJ2-7; the match to TRBD1 covers 12 bases. The CDR3 covers 15 residues. Germline V gene lookup returns CDR1 WNHNN and CDR2 SYGVQD (reference sequence). V was clipped by 6 bases and J by 3 bases; unmatched bases: 6. The CDR3 is CASSSGQGASYEQYF. DNA for the CDR3: TGCGCCAGCAGCTCGGGACAGGGGGCAAGCTACGAGCAGTACTTC.

V is TRBV18 and J is TRBJ1-1; D is unresolved. Trimming removed 3 bases at V and 4 bases at J, with 12 bases between. Per germline, CDR1 KGHSH and CDR2 LQKENI. The length of the CDR3 is 14 residues. CDR3 protein: CASSPLRETTEAFF. The CDR3 DNA is TGTGCCAGCTCACCTCTGCGGGAGACCACTGAAGCTTTCTTT.